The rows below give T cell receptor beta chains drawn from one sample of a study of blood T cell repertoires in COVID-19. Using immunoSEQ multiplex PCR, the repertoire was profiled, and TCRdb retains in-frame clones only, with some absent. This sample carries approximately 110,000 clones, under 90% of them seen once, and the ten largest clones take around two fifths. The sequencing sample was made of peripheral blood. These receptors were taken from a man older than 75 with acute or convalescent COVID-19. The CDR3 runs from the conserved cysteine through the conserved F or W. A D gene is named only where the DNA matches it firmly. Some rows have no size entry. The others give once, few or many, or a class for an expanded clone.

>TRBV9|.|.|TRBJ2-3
TGTGCCAGCAGCGTAGATTTCGGGAGCGCTACGCAGTATTTT
CASSVDFGSATQYF
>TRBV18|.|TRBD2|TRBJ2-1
TGTGCCAGCTCACCTGGGACTAGCGTTGATAATGAGCAGTTCTTC
CASSPGTSVDNEQFF
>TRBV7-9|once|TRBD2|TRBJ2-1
TGTGCCAGCAGCCGCGAGGGAGGGTGGCGGAATGAGCAGTTCTTC
CASSREGGWRNEQFF
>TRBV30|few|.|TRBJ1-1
TGTGCCTGGAGTCGACAGGAAACTGAAGCTTTCTTT
CAWSRQETEAFF
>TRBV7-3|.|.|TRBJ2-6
TGTGCCAGCAGCTCCCGGACAGCATTCTCTGGGGCCAACGTCCTGACTTTC
CASSSRTAFSGANVLTF
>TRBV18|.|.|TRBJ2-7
TGTGCCAGCTCACCTAGGACACAAACCTACGAGCAGTACTTC
CASSPRTQTYEQYF
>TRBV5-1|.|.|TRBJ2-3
TGCGCCAGCAGCTTGGAGGCTAGCAATACGCAGTATTTT
CASSLEASNTQYF
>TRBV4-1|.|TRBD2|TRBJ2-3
TGCGCCAGCAGGATCGTAGCACTAGCGGGAGAGTATACGCAGTATTTT
CASRIVALAGEYTQYF
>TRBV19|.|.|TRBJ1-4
TGTGCCAGTAGTATTACTTACAGTCCGGAAAAACTGTTTTTT
CASSITYSPEKLFF
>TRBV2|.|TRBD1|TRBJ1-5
TGTGCCCTCGGGGGACAGGTCAATCAGCCCCAGCATTTT
CALGGQVNQPQHF
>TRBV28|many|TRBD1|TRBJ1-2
TGTGCCAGCAGTCACAGACAGGGTTGGAACTATGGCTACACCTTC
CASSHRQGWNYGYTF
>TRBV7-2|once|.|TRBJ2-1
TGTGCCAGCAGCCGGGACTCCGCCTCCTACAATGAGCAGTTCTTC
CASSRDSASYNEQFF
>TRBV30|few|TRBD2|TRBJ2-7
TGTGCCTGGAGTGGGGGAGGGTACGAGCAGTACTTC
CAWSGGGYEQYF
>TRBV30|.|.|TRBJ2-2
TGTGCCTGGAGGCGGCGGCAGCCAAACACCGGGGAGCTGTTTTTT
CAWRRRQPNTGELFF
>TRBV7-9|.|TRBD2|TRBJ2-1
TGTGCCAGCAGCGCGGGACTAGCCTGGGGCAATGAGCAGTTCTTC
CASSAGLAWGNEQFF
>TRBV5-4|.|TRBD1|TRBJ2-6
TGTGCCAGCAGATGGGGACAGGGGGGGGCTGGGGCCAACGTCCTGACTTTC
CASRWGQGGAGANVLTF
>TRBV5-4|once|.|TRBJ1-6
TGTGCCAGCAGCCAAAGCGAAGGACTTAATTCACCCCTCCACTTT
CASSQSEGLNSPLHF
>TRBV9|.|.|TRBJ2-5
TGTGCCAGCAGCGTAGCGAGGACAGCCGAAGAGACCCAGTACTTC
CASSVARTAEETQYF
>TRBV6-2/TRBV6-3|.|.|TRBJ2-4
TGTGCCAGCAGTAACCGGGACTTACTCGTCGAAAACATTCAGTACTTC
CASSNRDLLVENIQYF
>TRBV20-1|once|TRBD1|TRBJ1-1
TGCAGTGCTAGTGACGCCGGGACAGCGAACACTGAAGCTTTCTTT
CSASDAGTANTEAFF
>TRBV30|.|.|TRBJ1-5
TGTGCCTGGAGTCGTACAGGGAGTGGCAATCAGCCCCAGCATTTT
CAWSRTGSGNQPQHF
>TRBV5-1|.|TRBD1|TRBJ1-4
TGCGCCAGCAGCTTGGATACTAGGGGGCGCGGGGAAAAACTGTTTTTT
CASSLDTRGRGEKLFF
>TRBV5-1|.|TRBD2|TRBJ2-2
TGCGCCAGCAGCTTGGCTAGCGGGAGAGGTACCGGGGAGCTGTTTTTT
CASSLASGRGTGELFF
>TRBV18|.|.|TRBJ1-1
TGTGCCAGCTCACCTTCTCGGGGGACGAACACTGAAGCTTTCTTT
CASSPSRGTNTEAFF
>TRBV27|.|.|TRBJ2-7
TGTGCCAGCAGTCTCCGTCGAGACTACGAGCAGTACTTC
CASSLRRDYEQYF
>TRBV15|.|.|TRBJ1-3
TGTGCCACCAGCAGCAGGGAAACTGGAAACACCATATATTTT
CATSSRETGNTIYF
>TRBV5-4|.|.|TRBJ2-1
TGTGCCAGCAGCTTGGGCCAAGCCCTGTACAATGAGCAGTTCTTC
CASSLGQALYNEQFF
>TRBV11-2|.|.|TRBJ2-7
TGTGCCAGCAGCGACTCCTTAGGGGGTTCCTACGAGCAGTACTTC
CASSDSLGGSYEQYF
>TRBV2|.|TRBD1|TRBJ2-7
TGTGCCAGCAGTGAAGACCAGGGGGCCTACGAGCAGTACTTC
CASSEDQGAYEQYF
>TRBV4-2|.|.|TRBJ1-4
TGTGCCAGCAGCCAAGATGGAGGGATGGAGGATGAAAAACTGTTTTTT
CASSQDGGMEDEKLFF
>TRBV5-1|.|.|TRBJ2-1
TGCGCCAGCAGCTTGGCAGGGGACCTCTACAATGAGCAGTTCTTC
CASSLAGDLYNEQFF
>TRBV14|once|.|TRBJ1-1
TGTGCCAGCACAAAAGGAGGCATGAACACTGAAGCTTTCTTT
CASTKGGMNTEAFF
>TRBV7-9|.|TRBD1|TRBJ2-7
TGTGCCAGCAGCTCGCTAGGACAGGGCCCCGAGCAGTACTTC
CASSSLGQGPEQYF
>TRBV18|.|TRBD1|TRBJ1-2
TGTGCCAGCTCAGAGTGGACAGGGGGTAACTCTCACTATGGCTACACCTTC
CASSEWTGGNSHYGYTF
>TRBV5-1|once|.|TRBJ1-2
TGCGCCAGCAGCCCAGCGGGTCCTAACTATGGCTACACCTTC
CASSPAGPNYGYTF
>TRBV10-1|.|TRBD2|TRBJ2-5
TGCGCCAGCAGCATGGGCGCGGGAGCGGAGGAGACCCAGTACTTC
CASSMGAGAEETQYF
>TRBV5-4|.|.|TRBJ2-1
TGTGCCAGCAGCTTACTAGATTCTGAGCAGTTCTTC
CASSLLDSEQFF
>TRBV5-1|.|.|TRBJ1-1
TGCGCCAGCAGCATCGACAGCCCCATGAACACTGAAGCTTTCTTT
CASSIDSPMNTEAFF
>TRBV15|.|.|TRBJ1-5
TGTGCCACCAGCAGAGCTCATCAGCCCCAGCATTTT
CATSRAHQPQHF
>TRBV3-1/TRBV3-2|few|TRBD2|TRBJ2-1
TGTGCCAGCAGTCAAGCGACCGGGACTAGCGGTAGCTCCTACAATGAGCAGTTCTTC
CASSQATGTSGSSYNEQFF
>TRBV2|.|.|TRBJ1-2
TGTGCCAGCAGTGTGGCCCTCGTGGGCTACACCTTC
CASSVALVGYTF
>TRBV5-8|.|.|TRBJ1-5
TGTGCCAGCAGCGAGGGACATAAGGGGCATTTT
CASSEGHKGHF
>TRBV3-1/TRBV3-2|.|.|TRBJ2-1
TGTGCCAGCAGCCAAGGCCCCGGGGATCGGTTCTTC
CASSQGPGDRFF
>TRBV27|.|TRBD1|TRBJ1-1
TGTGCCAGCAGTGTACAAAGACAGGGGGCCACTGAAGCTTTCTTT
CASSVQRQGATEAFF
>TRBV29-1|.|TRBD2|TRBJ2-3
TGCAGCGTCTTAGCGGGAGCTAGCACAGATACGCAGTATTTT
CSVLAGASTDTQYF
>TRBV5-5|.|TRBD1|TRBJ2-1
TGTGCCAGCAGCCCCACAGGGGTATCCTACAATGAGCAGTTCTTC
CASSPTGVSYNEQFF
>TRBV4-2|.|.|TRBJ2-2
TGTGCCAGCAGCCAAGATGCCAGAAACACCGGGGAGCTGTTTTTT
CASSQDARNTGELFF
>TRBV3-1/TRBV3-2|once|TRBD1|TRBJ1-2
TGTGCCAGCAGCGCCCGGACAGGGGGCGCTAGGTATGGCTACACCTTC
CASSARTGGARYGYTF
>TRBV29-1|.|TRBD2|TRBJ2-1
TGCAGCGTTGAAGATCTTAGCGGGGCCTACAATGAGCAGTTCTTC
CSVEDLSGAYNEQFF
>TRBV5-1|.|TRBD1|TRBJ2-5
TGCGCCAGCAGCTCGGGACAGCCCCAAGAGACCCAGTACTTC
CASSSGQPQETQYF
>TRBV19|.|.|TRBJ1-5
TGTGCCAGTAGTAGACTTATAAGCAATCAGCCCCAGCATTTT
CASSRLISNQPQHF
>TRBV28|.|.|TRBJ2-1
TGTGCCAGCAGTTTCGGTGACAGGCGATCCAATGAGCAGTTCTTC
CASSFGDRRSNEQFF
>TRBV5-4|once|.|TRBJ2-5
TGTGCCAGCAGCTTGGGACAGACCCAAGAGACCCAGTACTTC
CASSLGQTQETQYF